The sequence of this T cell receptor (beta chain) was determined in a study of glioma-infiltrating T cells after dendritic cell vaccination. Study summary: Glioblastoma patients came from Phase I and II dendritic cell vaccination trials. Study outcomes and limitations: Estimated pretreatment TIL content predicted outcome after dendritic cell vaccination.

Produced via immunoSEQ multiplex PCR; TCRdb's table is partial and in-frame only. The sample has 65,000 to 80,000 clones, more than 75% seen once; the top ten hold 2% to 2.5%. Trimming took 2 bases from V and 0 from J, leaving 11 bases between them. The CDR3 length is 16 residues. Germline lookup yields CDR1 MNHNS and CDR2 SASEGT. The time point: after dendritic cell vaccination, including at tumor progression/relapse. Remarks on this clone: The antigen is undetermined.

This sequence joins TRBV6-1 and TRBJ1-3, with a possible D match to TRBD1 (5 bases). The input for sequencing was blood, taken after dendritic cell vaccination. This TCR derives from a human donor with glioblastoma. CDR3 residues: CASSEQGTVSGNTIYF. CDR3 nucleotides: TGTGCCAGCAGTGAACAGGGAACCGTCTCTGGAAACACCATATATTTT.